This TCR beta chain is from a study of naive and memory T cell subsets (dated by TCRdb to about 2017). The study in broad terms: The study applied an open-source, UMI-based TCR alpha and beta sequencing pipeline to sorted naive and memory peripheral blood T cell subsets. RNA was DNase-treated and reverse transcribed with TCR constant-region primers, mostly using SuperScript III. The results of the functional CMV T cell responses matched the IgG serology results in every case. Here is what the overall study found, with its caveats: TCR abundance followed a power law whose exponent differed between naive and memory subsets but was consistent across the three individuals. After error correction, only a single occurrence was seen for over 95% of naive TCR sequences, so much steeper abundance distributions were produced than in memory subsets. In both CD4 and CD8 cells, a rise in Gini index and a fall in Shannon and inverse Simpson diversity were observed from naive through CM, EM and EMRA. Single alpha or beta chain sequences, rather than paired alpha/beta receptors, were used to define clonotypes. RNA-based TCR counts may be affected by expression changes linked to T cell activation and differentiation. The repertoire findings for the naive and memory subsets could not be validated, as no ground truth was available.

Receptor libraries were prepared by UMI-ligation and nested PCR. The beta constant-region primer was an equimolar mix of two oligonucleotides covering both TRBC1 and TRBC2. The ligated cDNA went through four rounds of PCR with nested alpha and beta constant-region primers together with the SP2 primer. A single-stranded oligonucleotide bearing the SP2 primer plus a 12-nucleotide UMI was ligated onto the 3' end of the cDNA by T4 RNA ligase 1. The ligation reaction was incubated at 16°C for roughly 18-25 hours. To avoid over-amplification, PCR2 was usually performed as a SYBR Green qPCR and halted once a predetermined threshold was reached. Every purification after the first one was done using Agencourt AMPure XP magnetic beads. Library amounts were measured by Qubit and library quality was assessed on a TapeStation, where the main peak was expected at around 650 bp. Sequencing of the pooled libraries was done on an Illumina MiSeq using v2 2x251 paired-end kits, which typically yielded roughly 0.9-2.2 million reads per sample. Each sample was pooled at about 4.3 nM, and about 5-8% PhiX was included to help cluster recognition. In the source study's methods: Decombinator assigned V and J genes to Demultiplexor-processed FASTQ reads by tag matching, allowing a single base-pair mismatch. Collapsinator used UMIs to correct both sequencing errors and frequency errors arising from PCR heterogeneity. TCRs were translated and CDR3s were extracted from the conserved cysteine to the FGXG phenylalanine by CDR3Translator, with non-productive sequences being flagged. Gini, Shannon entropy and inverse Simpson indices were calculated on repertoires subsampled to equal numbers of UMI-defined TCRs. Within the linear range, a power law was fitted to clonotype abundance distributions using maximum likelihood. For one naive CD8 sample, the pipeline and MIGEC produced similar UMI counts, unique TCR numbers and clonal distributions. A set of several thousand CMV-associated CDR3 sequences, compiled from VDJdb and a published dataset, was used to search the repertoires. TCRdb trimmed public reads at Q25 via fastp, called clones via MiXCR and kept in-frame beta chains. Identical CDR3 protein sequences are pooled into one entry, listed with their most common genes and DNA. The V and J calls were not made by the authors but by TCRdb's processing. The sample records about 120,000 distinct CDR3 sequences, 36% of which are singletons. The top ten constitute roughly 0.9% of the sample.

Between the V and J ends, shortened by 1 base and 4 bases respectively, the junction contains 7 bases. From the cysteine up to the phenylalanine, the CDR3 has a length of 13 residues. The kept DNA is CDR3 alone, 39 bases in frame from the first base. CDR1 SGHDN and CDR2 FVKESK are derived from the germline V gene. This clonotype has a handful of counts. Its binding antigen is unknown. There are no base qualities to consult, and no much larger clone falls within one base. TCR alpha and beta chain libraries were amplified separately from the second PCR step onward. CMV status of each donor was established by measuring IFNgamma production from CD4+ T cells after fresh PBMCs were stimulated overnight with CMV viral lysate. Using Miltenyi beads, CD4 T cells were first positively selected, and CD8 T cells were then positively selected from the CD4-negative fraction. Cells were stained for CD3, CD4, CD8, CD45RA, CD27 and a live/dead dye and were sorted on a BD Aria II into four subsets based on CD45RA and CD27. A few healthy volunteers provided blood, and the blood of each volunteer was split into CD4 and CD8 T cells and then into four differentiation subsets. About 0.11 L of peripheral blood was taken from each donor, and PBMC were separated by density-gradient centrifugation on Ficoll-Paque PLUS. Sorted cells were lysed in RLT buffer, and RNA was extracted with a Qiagen RNeasy kit and stored at -80°C.

The clonotype comes from a human donor in good health. The chain is assembled from TRBV14 and TRBJ1-2, with no confidently assigned D gene. Sequences were obtained from central memory CD4+ T cells from blood. The cell subset or site label, as the study defines it: central memory, CD45RA- CD27+. The sequenced DNA: TGTGCCAGCAGCCAAGTCAGTTTCTATGGCTACACCTTC. Its translation is CASSQVSFYGYTF.